A selection of T cell receptor beta chains follows, all from one sample in a study of cytomegalovirus exposure and HLA in healthy donors. Here immunoSEQ multiplex PCR was the method, and the copy in TCRdb shows in-frame clones only, minus some. The table records 95,000 to 150,000 clones, 80% of them present only once. The material sequenced was PBMCs. The receptors here all came from a man aged 25-45 years in good health and CMV-seronegative. The CDR3 runs from the conserved cysteine through the conserved F or W. A D gene is named only where the DNA matches it firmly. Clone size appears in some rows only: once, few, many, or a class for an expanded clone.

clone_size: NA; j_call: TRBJ2-5; d_call: TRBD1; v_call: TRBV28; cdr3_nt: TGTGCCAGCAGTCCAGGGGGAAGGGAGACCCAGTACTTC; cdr3_aa: CASSPGGRETQYF
clone_size: NA; j_call: TRBJ2-7; d_call: NA; v_call: TRBV10-1; cdr3_nt: TGCGCCAGCTCGAAGGGGAATTCCTACGAGCAGTACTTC; cdr3_aa: CASSKGNSYEQYF
clone_size: NA; j_call: TRBJ1-5; d_call: TRBD1; v_call: TRBV15; cdr3_nt: TGTGCCACCAGCAGAGCCGGGACAGGGAATCAGCCCCAGCATTTT; cdr3_aa: CATSRAGTGNQPQHF
clone_size: NA; j_call: TRBJ1-1; d_call: NA; v_call: TRBV5-1; cdr3_nt: TGCGCCAGCAGCTTATTTTCGAGGGACACTGAAGCTTTCTTT; cdr3_aa: CASSLFSRDTEAFF
clone_size: once; j_call: TRBJ2-1; d_call: NA; v_call: TRBV29-1; cdr3_nt: TGCAGCGTTGAAGATGGAGTTAAGCAGTTCTTC; cdr3_aa: CSVEDGVKQFF
clone_size: NA; j_call: TRBJ2-1; d_call: NA; v_call: TRBV10-2; cdr3_nt: TGCGCCAGCAGTGAGGGCGGGCTTTACAATGAGCAGTTCTTC; cdr3_aa: CASSEGGLYNEQFF
clone_size: NA; j_call: TRBJ1-2; d_call: TRBD1; v_call: TRBV2; cdr3_nt: TGTGCCAGCAGAACGACAGGGGCCGATGGCTACACCTTC; cdr3_aa: CASRTTGADGYTF
clone_size: NA; j_call: TRBJ1-5; d_call: NA; v_call: TRBV5-7; cdr3_nt: TGTGCCACAACACTCGCGGGGGAGCTTAGCAATCAGCCCCAGCATTTT; cdr3_aa: CATTLAGELSNQPQHF
clone_size: once; j_call: TRBJ1-1; d_call: NA; v_call: TRBV18; cdr3_nt: TGTGCCAGCTCACCACCGGGAGGCCAGAACACTGAAGCTTTCTTT; cdr3_aa: CASSPPGGQNTEAFF
clone_size: few; j_call: TRBJ2-7; d_call: TRBD1; v_call: TRBV7-6; cdr3_nt: TGTGCCAGCAGCACCAGCGGGACAGGGAACGAGCAGTACTTC; cdr3_aa: CASSTSGTGNEQYF
clone_size: NA; j_call: TRBJ2-5; d_call: NA; v_call: TRBV29-1; cdr3_nt: TGCAGCGTGGACAGAAACCAAGAGACCCAGTACTTC; cdr3_aa: CSVDRNQETQYF
clone_size: few; j_call: TRBJ2-1; d_call: TRBD1; v_call: TRBV19; cdr3_nt: TGTGCCAGCAACGCTCCCGACAGGGGAAATGGCAATGAGCAGTTCTTC; cdr3_aa: CASNAPDRGNGNEQFF